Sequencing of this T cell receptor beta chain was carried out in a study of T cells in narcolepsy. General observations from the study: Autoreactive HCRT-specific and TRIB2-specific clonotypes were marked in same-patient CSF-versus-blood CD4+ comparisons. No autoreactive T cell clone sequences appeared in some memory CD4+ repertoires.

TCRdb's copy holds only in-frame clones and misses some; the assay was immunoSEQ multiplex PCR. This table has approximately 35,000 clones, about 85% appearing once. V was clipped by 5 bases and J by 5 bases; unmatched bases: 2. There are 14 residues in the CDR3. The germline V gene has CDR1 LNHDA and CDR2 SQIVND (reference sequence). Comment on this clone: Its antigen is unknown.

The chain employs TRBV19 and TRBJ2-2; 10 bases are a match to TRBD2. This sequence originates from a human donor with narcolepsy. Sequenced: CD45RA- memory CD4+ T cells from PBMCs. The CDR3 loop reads CASSGLAVTGELFF. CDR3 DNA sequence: TGTGCCAGTAGTGGACTAGCGGTAACCGGGGAGCTGTTTTTT. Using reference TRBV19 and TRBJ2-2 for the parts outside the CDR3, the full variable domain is DGGITQSPKYLFRKEGQNVTLSCEQNLNHDAMYWYRQDPGQGLRLIYYSQIVNDFQKGDIAEGYSVSREKKESFPLTVTSAQKNPTAFYLCASSGLAVTGELFFGEGSRLTVL.